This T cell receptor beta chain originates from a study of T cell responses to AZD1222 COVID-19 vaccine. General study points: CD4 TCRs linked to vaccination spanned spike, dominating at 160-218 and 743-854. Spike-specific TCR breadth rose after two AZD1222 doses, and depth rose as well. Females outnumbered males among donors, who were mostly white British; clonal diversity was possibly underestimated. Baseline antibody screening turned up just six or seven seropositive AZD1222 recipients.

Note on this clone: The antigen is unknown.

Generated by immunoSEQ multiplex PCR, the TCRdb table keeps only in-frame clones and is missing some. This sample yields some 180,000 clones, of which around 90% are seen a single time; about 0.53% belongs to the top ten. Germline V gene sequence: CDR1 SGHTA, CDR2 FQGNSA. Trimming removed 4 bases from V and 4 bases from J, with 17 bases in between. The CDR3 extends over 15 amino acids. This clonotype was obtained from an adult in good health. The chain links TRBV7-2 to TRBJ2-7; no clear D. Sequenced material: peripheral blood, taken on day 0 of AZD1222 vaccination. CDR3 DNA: TGTGCCAGCAGCTCCCTTGCCTATTCCCTATACGAGCAGTACTTC. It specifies CASSSLAYSLYEQYF.